The rows below give T cell receptor beta chains drawn from one sample of a study of cytomegalovirus exposure and HLA in healthy donors. Assay: immunoSEQ multiplex PCR; the TCRdb copy retains only in-frame clones and omits some. The sample has some 150,000 clones; about 71% are singletons. Sequencing used PBMCs. Receptors originate from a woman in her twenties or thirties in good health and CMV-seronegative. Both conserved end residues are part of each CDR3. Fields, in order: CDR3 length, V gene, J gene, D gene, clone size, CDR3 DNA, CDR3 protein. D genes are given only for firm matches. Some rows mark clone size as missing; the rest say once, few, many or name a class of expanded clone.

CDR3 length: 19; V gene: TRBV10-2; J gene: TRBJ2-7; D gene: -; clone size: -; CDR3 DNA: TGCGCCAGCAGTGAGTCCCCCCTGACACGCAGCCTAAACTCCTACGAGCAGTACTTC; CDR3 protein: CASSESPLTRSLNSYEQYF
CDR3 length: 11; V gene: TRBV28; J gene: TRBJ2-7; D gene: -; clone size: -; CDR3 DNA: TGTGCCAGCAGCCCTAACTACGAGCAGTACTTC; CDR3 protein: CASSPNYEQYF
CDR3 length: 14; V gene: TRBV19; J gene: TRBJ2-1; D gene: -; clone size: -; CDR3 DNA: TGTGCCAGTAGTATTCGTGCTGAGAAAAATGAGCAGTTCTTC; CDR3 protein: CASSIRAEKNEQFF
CDR3 length: 14; V gene: TRBV4-1; J gene: TRBJ2-5; D gene: -; clone size: -; CDR3 DNA: TGCGCCAGCAGCCACGGACTAACGCAAGAGACCCAGTACTTC; CDR3 protein: CASSHGLTQETQYF
CDR3 length: 14; V gene: TRBV5-6; J gene: TRBJ2-1; D gene: -; clone size: -; CDR3 DNA: TGTGCCAGCAGCTTACAGGGATCGTACAATGAGCAGTTCTTC; CDR3 protein: CASSLQGSYNEQFF
CDR3 length: 13; V gene: TRBV7-6; J gene: TRBJ2-1; D gene: -; clone size: few; CDR3 DNA: TGTGCCAGCAGCAACGACAGAAACAATGAGCAGTTCTTC; CDR3 protein: CASSNDRNNEQFF
CDR3 length: 13; V gene: TRBV29-1; J gene: TRBJ1-2; D gene: -; clone size: once; CDR3 DNA: TGCAGCGCCAGGGTGGGGGCAGACTATGGCTACACCTTC; CDR3 protein: CSARVGADYGYTF
CDR3 length: 14; V gene: TRBV18; J gene: TRBJ1-1; D gene: TRBD1; clone size: -; CDR3 DNA: TGTGCCAGCTCAGCTCAGACAGGGTACACTGAAGCTTTCTTT; CDR3 protein: CASSAQTGYTEAFF
CDR3 length: 15; V gene: TRBV5-6; J gene: TRBJ2-7; D gene: -; clone size: -; CDR3 DNA: TGTGCCAGCAGCTTGTTTCAAGCCAGGGTAGACGAGCAGTACTTC; CDR3 protein: CASSLFQARVDEQYF
CDR3 length: 16; V gene: TRBV4-3; J gene: TRBJ1-1; D gene: -; clone size: -; CDR3 DNA: TGCGCCAGCAGCCCATCCCCCGGGGAGGAGGACACTGAAGCTTTCTTT; CDR3 protein: CASSPSPGEEDTEAFF
CDR3 length: 14; V gene: TRBV6-1; J gene: TRBJ2-3; D gene: -; clone size: once; CDR3 DNA: TGTGCCAGCAGTTTGTCCAGGGACACAGATACGCAGTATTTT; CDR3 protein: CASSLSRDTDTQYF
CDR3 length: 11; V gene: TRBV6-6; J gene: TRBJ1-4; D gene: -; clone size: -; CDR3 DNA: TGTGCCAGCAGTCATAATGAAAAACTGTTTTTT; CDR3 protein: CASSHNEKLFF
CDR3 length: 13; V gene: TRBV5-1; J gene: TRBJ2-7; D gene: -; clone size: -; CDR3 DNA: TGCGCCAGCAGCTTGACAGGGTCCCACGAGCAGTACTTC; CDR3 protein: CASSLTGSHEQYF
CDR3 length: 14; V gene: TRBV29-1; J gene: TRBJ1-5; D gene: -; clone size: -; CDR3 DNA: TGCAGCGTGTGGACGGGAGGAAGGAATCAGCCCCAGCATTTT; CDR3 protein: CSVWTGGRNQPQHF
CDR3 length: 13; V gene: TRBV5-1; J gene: TRBJ2-5; D gene: TRBD1; clone size: -; CDR3 DNA: TGCGCCAGCAGCCCGCACAGGGGAGAGACCCAGTACTTC; CDR3 protein: CASSPHRGETQYF
CDR3 length: 15; V gene: TRBV7-9; J gene: TRBJ2-5; D gene: TRBD1; clone size: -; CDR3 DNA: TGTGCCAGCAGCTTAGCGACAGGGGTGGAGGAGACCCAGTACTTC; CDR3 protein: CASSLATGVEETQYF
CDR3 length: 15; V gene: TRBV7-3; J gene: TRBJ2-7; D gene: -; clone size: many; CDR3 DNA: TGTGCCAGCAGCTTAACTGGAGCCCAATATGGCGAGCAGTACTTC; CDR3 protein: CASSLTGAQYGEQYF
CDR3 length: 14; V gene: TRBV10-3; J gene: TRBJ2-5; D gene: -; clone size: -; CDR3 DNA: TGTGCCATCAGTGAGTCCGGAGTGGAAGAGACCCAGTACTTC; CDR3 protein: CAISESGVEETQYF
CDR3 length: 17; V gene: TRBV2; J gene: TRBJ2-7; D gene: TRBD2; clone size: -; CDR3 DNA: TGTGCCAGCAGTCCCCCCGGAGGACTAGCGGGAGCCAACGAGCAGTACTTC; CDR3 protein: CASSPPGGLAGANEQYF
CDR3 length: 16; V gene: TRBV23-1; J gene: TRBJ1-1; D gene: TRBD1; clone size: -; CDR3 DNA: TGCGCCAGCAGTCAAATCCAGACAGGGCTTTCAACTGAAGCTTTCTTT; CDR3 protein: CASSQIQTGLSTEAFF
CDR3 length: 17; V gene: TRBV4-1; J gene: TRBJ2-7; D gene: TRBD1; clone size: -; CDR3 DNA: TGCGCCAGCAGCCAAGACTCCGGACAGGGGGTTTTATACGAGCAGTACTTC; CDR3 protein: CASSQDSGQGVLYEQYF
CDR3 length: 12; V gene: TRBV19; J gene: TRBJ1-1; D gene: -; clone size: few; CDR3 DNA: TGTGCCAGTACAGGGTACACCATTGAAGCTTTCTTT; CDR3 protein: CASTGYTIEAFF
CDR3 length: 15; V gene: TRBV6-5; J gene: TRBJ2-1; D gene: -; clone size: -; CDR3 DNA: TGTGCCAGCAGTTATCAAGGGGCCTCCTACAATGAGCAGTTCTTC; CDR3 protein: CASSYQGASYNEQFF
CDR3 length: 16; V gene: TRBV19; J gene: TRBJ2-7; D gene: TRBD2; clone size: -; CDR3 DNA: TGTGCCAGTAGTTCCTTCACTAGCGGGGGAAGCTACGAGCAGTACTTC; CDR3 protein: CASSSFTSGGSYEQYF
CDR3 length: 12; V gene: TRBV29-1; J gene: TRBJ1-4; D gene: TRBD1; clone size: once; CDR3 DNA: TGCAGCGTCAGGGGGTCTAATGAAAAACTGTTTTTT; CDR3 protein: CSVRGSNEKLFF
CDR3 length: 16; V gene: TRBV7-2; J gene: TRBJ2-1; D gene: TRBD2; clone size: -; CDR3 DNA: TGTGCCAGCAGCCCTCAAGTCGGGACTAAATACAATGAGCAGTTCTTC; CDR3 protein: CASSPQVGTKYNEQFF
CDR3 length: 13; V gene: TRBV5-1; J gene: TRBJ1-1; D gene: -; clone size: -; CDR3 DNA: TGCGCCAGCAGCTTTGAGGGTGCGACTGAAGCTTTCTTT; CDR3 protein: CASSFEGATEAFF
CDR3 length: 15; V gene: TRBV28; J gene: TRBJ2-7; D gene: TRBD1; clone size: few; CDR3 DNA: TGTGCCAGCAGTTCAGGGACAGGATCCTCCTACGAGCAGTACTTC; CDR3 protein: CASSSGTGSSYEQYF
CDR3 length: 16; V gene: TRBV7-7; J gene: TRBJ2-3; D gene: TRBD1; clone size: -; CDR3 DNA: TGTGCCAGCAGCTTAGGGATCGGGACAGGCACAGATACGCAGTATTTT; CDR3 protein: CASSLGIGTGTDTQYF
CDR3 length: 15; V gene: TRBV27; J gene: TRBJ2-1; D gene: TRBD2; clone size: -; CDR3 DNA: TGTGCCAGCAGTTTAGGGACTAGCTCCTACAATGAGCAGTTCTTC; CDR3 protein: CASSLGTSSYNEQFF
CDR3 length: 15; V gene: TRBV5-6; J gene: TRBJ1-2; D gene: -; clone size: -; CDR3 DNA: TGTGCCAGCAGCTTTACAGACTATTATAACTATGGCTACACCTTC; CDR3 protein: CASSFTDYYNYGYTF
CDR3 length: 13; V gene: TRBV29-1; J gene: TRBJ1-1; D gene: -; clone size: -; CDR3 DNA: TGCAGCGTTGTGCGAGTGATGAACACTGAAGCTTTCTTT; CDR3 protein: CSVVRVMNTEAFF
CDR3 length: 15; V gene: TRBV7-7; J gene: TRBJ2-1; D gene: TRBD1; clone size: few; CDR3 DNA: TGTGCCAGCAGCACGGACAGGGGGAAGTACAATGAGCAGTTCTTC; CDR3 protein: CASSTDRGKYNEQFF
CDR3 length: 15; V gene: TRBV11-2; J gene: TRBJ2-1; D gene: TRBD1; clone size: few; CDR3 DNA: TGTGCCAGCAGCTTAAACAGGGGGCCCCACAATGAGCAGTTCTTC; CDR3 protein: CASSLNRGPHNEQFF
CDR3 length: 14; V gene: TRBV2; J gene: TRBJ2-2; D gene: -; clone size: -; CDR3 DNA: TGTGCCAGCAGTGATAACAGGGACACCGGGGAGCTGTTTTTT; CDR3 protein: CASSDNRDTGELFF
CDR3 length: 18; V gene: TRBV13; J gene: TRBJ2-7; D gene: TRBD2; clone size: few; CDR3 DNA: TGTGCCAGCAGCCAGACTAGCGGGGGGTTCCAAAACCACTACGAGCAGTACTTC; CDR3 protein: CASSQTSGGFQNHYEQYF
CDR3 length: 11; V gene: TRBV11-3; J gene: TRBJ2-7; D gene: -; clone size: -; CDR3 DNA: TGTGCCAGCAGTCAAGGGGGCGAGCAGTACTTC; CDR3 protein: CASSQGGEQYF
CDR3 length: 14; V gene: TRBV18; J gene: TRBJ2-3; D gene: -; clone size: -; CDR3 DNA: TGTGCCAGCTCACCTAGCCTAGCGACAGATACGCAGTATTTT; CDR3 protein: CASSPSLATDTQYF
CDR3 length: 11; V gene: TRBV4-1; J gene: TRBJ2-5; D gene: -; clone size: few; CDR3 DNA: TGCGCCAGCAGCCAAGGGAGGGAGCAGTACTTC; CDR3 protein: CASSQGREQYF
CDR3 length: 14; V gene: TRBV2; J gene: TRBJ2-5; D gene: TRBD2; clone size: -; CDR3 DNA: TGTGCCATAACCATGAGCGGGGAAGGGGAGACCCAGTACTTC; CDR3 protein: CAITMSGEGETQYF
CDR3 length: 14; V gene: TRBV6-5; J gene: TRBJ1-5; D gene: TRBD1; clone size: -; CDR3 DNA: TGTGCCAGCAGTCCTCGGACAGGAGATCAGCCCCAGCATTTT; CDR3 protein: CASSPRTGDQPQHF
CDR3 length: 14; V gene: TRBV9; J gene: TRBJ2-1; D gene: TRBD2; clone size: -; CDR3 DNA: TGTGCCAGCAGCGTCGGGACTAGTCTAAATGAGCAGTTCTTC; CDR3 protein: CASSVGTSLNEQFF
CDR3 length: 15; V gene: TRBV5-6; J gene: TRBJ1-2; D gene: TRBD1; clone size: -; CDR3 DNA: TGTGCCAGCAGCAGGGGGTTGGGGACAGCCTATGGCTACACCTTC; CDR3 protein: CASSRGLGTAYGYTF
CDR3 length: 15; V gene: TRBV19; J gene: TRBJ1-1; D gene: -; clone size: -; CDR3 DNA: TGTGCCACCCAGAGGCTTGGGGGGATGAACACTGAAGCTTTCTTT; CDR3 protein: CATQRLGGMNTEAFF
CDR3 length: 13; V gene: TRBV6-5; J gene: TRBJ2-7; D gene: -; clone size: few; CDR3 DNA: TGTGCCAGCACCCCCGGCGGAAACTACGAGCAGTACTTC; CDR3 protein: CASTPGGNYEQYF
CDR3 length: 12; V gene: TRBV7-9; J gene: TRBJ1-1; D gene: TRBD1; clone size: -; CDR3 DNA: TGTTCCAGCAGCCCGCTATCAGGGGGAGCTTTCTTT; CDR3 protein: CSSSPLSGGAFF
CDR3 length: 12; V gene: TRBV5-1; J gene: TRBJ1-2; D gene: TRBD1; clone size: -; CDR3 DNA: TGCGCCAGCAGCATTGGACAGGATGGCTACACCTTC; CDR3 protein: CASSIGQDGYTF
CDR3 length: 12; V gene: TRBV29-1; J gene: TRBJ1-2; D gene: TRBD1; clone size: -; CDR3 DNA: TGCAGCGCAAGGACAGGGAGGGGTGGCTACACCTTC; CDR3 protein: CSARTGRGGYTF
CDR3 length: 13; V gene: TRBV7-3; J gene: TRBJ1-2; D gene: -; clone size: -; CDR3 DNA: TGTGCCAGCAGCCACACGTCCGGGTATGGCTACACCTTC; CDR3 protein: CASSHTSGYGYTF
CDR3 length: 15; V gene: TRBV27; J gene: TRBJ2-5; D gene: TRBD2; clone size: -; CDR3 DNA: TGTGCCAGCAGCACCGGGACTAGCCTACAAGAGACCCAGTACTTC; CDR3 protein: CASSTGTSLQETQYF
CDR3 length: 12; V gene: TRBV29-1; J gene: TRBJ2-1; D gene: -; clone size: -; CDR3 DNA: TGCAGCGTTGTATGGCTAGATCGTGAGCAGTTCTTC; CDR3 protein: CSVVWLDREQFF
CDR3 length: 14; V gene: TRBV9; J gene: TRBJ2-7; D gene: -; clone size: few; CDR3 DNA: TGTGCCAGCAGCCTCGACACTTTCTCCTACGAGCAGTACTTC; CDR3 protein: CASSLDTFSYEQYF
CDR3 length: 14; V gene: TRBV7-6; J gene: TRBJ2-7; D gene: -; clone size: -; CDR3 DNA: TGTGCCAGCAGCTTAGCGGAGAGCTCCTACGAGCAGTACTTC; CDR3 protein: CASSLAESSYEQYF
CDR3 length: 13; V gene: TRBV6-5; J gene: TRBJ1-1; D gene: -; clone size: few; CDR3 DNA: TGTGCCAGCAGTCGTGACAGAAACACTGAAGCTTTCTTT; CDR3 protein: CASSRDRNTEAFF
CDR3 length: 13; V gene: TRBV30; J gene: TRBJ1-1; D gene: -; clone size: -; CDR3 DNA: TGTGCCTGGAGTGTAATTTCGGACACTGAAGCTTTCTTT; CDR3 protein: CAWSVISDTEAFF
CDR3 length: 14; V gene: TRBV7-2; J gene: TRBJ1-1; D gene: -; clone size: once; CDR3 DNA: TGTGCCAGCAGCTTAATGGGGGCGACCACTGAAGCTTTCTTT; CDR3 protein: CASSLMGATTEAFF
CDR3 length: 16; V gene: TRBV19; J gene: TRBJ2-1; D gene: TRBD2; clone size: -; CDR3 DNA: TGTGCCAGTAGGATGAAACCGGGACTAGCTTCCGATGAGCAGTTCTTC; CDR3 protein: CASRMKPGLASDEQFF
CDR3 length: 16; V gene: TRBV5-4; J gene: TRBJ2-1; D gene: -; clone size: -; CDR3 DNA: TGTGCCAGCAGCTTTGGAGGGTCGAGCTCCTACAATGAGCAGTTCTTC; CDR3 protein: CASSFGGSSSYNEQFF
CDR3 length: 15; V gene: TRBV14; J gene: TRBJ2-1; D gene: TRBD1; clone size: few; CDR3 DNA: TGTGCCAGCAGCCCGACAGGGGGCTCCTACAATGAGCAGTTCTTC; CDR3 protein: CASSPTGGSYNEQFF